This T cell receptor beta chain was sequenced during a study of blood T cell repertoires in COVID-19. Study information: Samples taken during acute and convalescent COVID-19 were collected in the United States, Italy and Spain. The cDNA or gDNA used as material had been derived from T cells, B-cell-depleted T cells, or PBMCs.

In the source study's methods: It was from reference gene primer amplification that nucleated cell counts were estimated. Generated by immunoSEQ multiplex PCR, the TCRdb table keeps only in-frame clones and is missing some. Clone size and the V and J calls come from that table; the DNA yielded D and trimming. In the table there are 30,000 to 50,000 clones, 75% to 85% of which are singletons. Germline loops: CDR1 SGHTS, CDR2 YDEGEE. The junction had 9 bases not matched to a gene; V was cut back by 4 bases and J by 2 bases. This CDR3 spans 16 amino acids. The chain links TRBV5-8 to TRBJ1-5; 7 nucleotides match TRBD1. The receptor was derived from a human donor in a cohort sampled during active COVID-19. The sample consisted of peripheral blood. CDR3 sequence reads: CASSPDRVFGNQPQHF. CDR3 DNA: TGTGCCAGCAGCCCCGACAGGGTCTTTGGCAATCAGCCCCAGCATTTT.